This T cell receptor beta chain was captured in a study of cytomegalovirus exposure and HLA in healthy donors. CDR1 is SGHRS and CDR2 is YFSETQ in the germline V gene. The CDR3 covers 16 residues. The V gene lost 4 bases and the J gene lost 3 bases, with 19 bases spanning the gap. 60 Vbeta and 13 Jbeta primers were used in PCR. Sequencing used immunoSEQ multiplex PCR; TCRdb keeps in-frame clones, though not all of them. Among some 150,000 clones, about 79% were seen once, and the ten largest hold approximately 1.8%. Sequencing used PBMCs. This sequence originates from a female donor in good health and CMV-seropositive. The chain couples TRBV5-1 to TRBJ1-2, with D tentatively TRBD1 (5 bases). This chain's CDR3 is CASSEPGGGSYYGYTF. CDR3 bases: TGCGCCAGCAGCGAGCCCGGGGGGGGATCCTACTATGGCTACACCTTC.